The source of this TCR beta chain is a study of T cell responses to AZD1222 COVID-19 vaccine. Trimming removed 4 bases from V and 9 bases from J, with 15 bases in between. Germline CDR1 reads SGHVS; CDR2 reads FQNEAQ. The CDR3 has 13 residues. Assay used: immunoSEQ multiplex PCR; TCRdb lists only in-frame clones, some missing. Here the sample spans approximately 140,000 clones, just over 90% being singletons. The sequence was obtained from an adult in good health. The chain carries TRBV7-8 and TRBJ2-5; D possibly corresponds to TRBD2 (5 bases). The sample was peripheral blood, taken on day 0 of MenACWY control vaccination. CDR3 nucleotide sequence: TGTGCCAGCAGCTCGGACTTAATTTCGGCCCAGTACTTC. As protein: CASSSDLISAQYF.